This T cell receptor (beta chain) was captured by sequencing in a study of human T cells and chemical hapten exposure. Stated time point: pre-sensitization, week 0. The treatment: therapeutic diphenylcyclopropenone sensitization with weekly scalp DPC. Unique molecular identifiers were linked by the library to individual cDNA molecules. TCRdb independently ran MiXCR on the RACE reads; one entry per CDR3 protein. The sample lists some 38,000 distinct CDR3 sequences, less than 8.5% occurring once. CDR3 length: 14 amino acids. V was trimmed by 5 bases and J by 4 bases, leaving 12 bases between them. This clonotype was seen repeatedly, ten times or more. What it binds is unknown. Study-level points and caveats: TCRs above 1 in 1000 frequency stayed constant with DPC sensitization. As the donors had alopecia, their immune response may differ from healthy people's.

Specimen: whole blood, collected in connection with sensitization to the hapten diphenylcyclopropenone (DPC). The clonotype originates from a woman aged 45-65 years with alopecia areata. Some clones in this sample may be carry-over from other donors' samples. V and J are TRBV12-3 or TRBV12-4 and TRBJ2-4; D not certain. The CDR3 is CASSPHSAKNIQYF. The DNA for the CDR3 is TGTGCCAGCAGTCCTCATTCCGCTAAAAACATTCAGTACTTC.